The rows below give T cell receptor beta chains drawn from one sample of a study of T cells after yellow fever vaccination. TCRdb recomputed calls from the 5' RACE reads with MiXCR, one row per CDR3 protein. The data contain approximately 85,000 distinct CDR3 sequences, about an eighth of them singletons. This specimen was CD8+ T cells not binding an NS4B(214-222) dextramer, sorted from PBMCs, taken approximately 20 days after the first yellow fever vaccination. Receptor source: a young man who received the YFV17D yellow fever vaccine. Each CDR3 is given with its conserved first and last residue. Fields, in order: J gene, clone size, D gene, V gene, CDR3 protein, CDR3 DNA. D genes are given only for firm matches. Size is omitted from some rows. Given values are once, few, many or a class for expanded clones.

>TRBJ2-2|few|-|TRBV11-2
CASSFQGGELFF
TGTGCCAGCAGCTTTCAAGGCGGGGAGCTGTTTTTT
>TRBJ2-2|-|-|TRBV11-2
CASSFRVSGELFF
TGTGCCAGCAGCTTCAGGGTCTCCGGGGAGCTGTTTTTT
>TRBJ2-6|-|-|TRBV29-1
CSVGTTSGANVLTF
TGCAGCGTCGGCACAACCTCTGGGGCCAACGTCCTGACTTTC
>TRBJ2-2|-|TRBD1|TRBV11-3
CASTIREDRGNGELFF
TGTGCCAGCACCATTAGGGAGGACAGGGGTAACGGGGAGCTGTTTTTT
>TRBJ2-1|few|-|TRBV4-1
CASSQTRIGEQFF
TGCGCCAGCAGCCAAACCAGAATAGGTGAGCAGTTCTTC
>TRBJ2-3|few|TRBD1|TRBV5-6
CASSPLEGTGSTDTQYF
TGTGCCAGCAGCCCCCTAGAAGGGACAGGGAGCACAGATACGCAGTATTTT
>TRBJ1-5|-|-|TRBV7-2
CASRRDTYQPQHF
TGTGCCAGCAGACGGGACACCTATCAGCCCCAGCATTTT
>TRBJ2-3|-|-|TRBV30
CAWSVGVWADTQYF
TGTGCCTGGAGTGTGGGGGTATGGGCAGATACGCAGTATTTT
>TRBJ2-3|-|-|TRBV6-5
CASSYSIPLSTDTQYF
TGTGCCAGCAGTTACTCCATACCCCTTAGCACAGATACGCAGTATTTT
>TRBJ2-1|-|TRBD1|TRBV4-1
CASRRDRGHEQFF
TGCGCCAGCAGACGAGACAGGGGCCATGAGCAGTTCTTC
>TRBJ1-1|-|-|TRBV7-9
CASTRGGNTEAFF
TGTGCCAGCACCCGAGGAGGGAACACTGAAGCTTTCTTT
>TRBJ2-7|few|-|TRBV7-2
CASSLWSEGYEQYF
TGTGCCAGCAGCCTCTGGTCCGAGGGGTACGAGCAGTACTTC
>TRBJ2-7|-|TRBD2|TRBV2
CASNPSGGDEYEQYF
TGTGCCAGCAATCCTAGCGGGGGAGATGAATACGAGCAGTACTTC
>TRBJ2-2|few|-|TRBV7-8
CASSPLGGLWGELFF
TGTGCCAGCAGCCCCCTGGGGGGGCTCTGGGGGGAGCTGTTTTTT
>TRBJ2-7|few|-|TRBV15
CATSNPGQYEQYF
TGTGCCACCAGCAACCCCGGACAGTACGAGCAGTACTTC
>TRBJ1-1|few|-|TRBV12-3/TRBV12-4
CASSFYYKASLAFF
TGTGCCAGCAGTTTTTATTATAAGGCCTCTTTGGCTTTCTTT
>TRBJ1-2|-|-|TRBV27
CASSSSLTNYGYTF
TGTGCCAGCAGTTCCTCCCTGACAAACTATGGCTACACCTTC
>TRBJ1-5|-|-|TRBV20-1
CSATTGSNQPQHF
TGCAGTGCTACGACAGGTAGCAATCAGCCCCAGCATTTT
>TRBJ1-1|-|-|TRBV4-2
CASSQATEAFF
TGTGCCAGCAGCCAAGCCACTGAAGCTTTCTTT
>TRBJ2-7|-|TRBD2|TRBV11-2
CASSLDPGLAETYEQYF
TGTGCCAGCAGCTTAGACCCGGGACTAGCGGAGACATACGAGCAGTACTTC
>TRBJ2-3|-|TRBD2|TRBV7-8
CASSSGGSFTDTQYF
TGTGCCAGCAGCTCCGGGGGGAGCTTCACAGATACGCAGTATTTT
>TRBJ1-2|-|-|TRBV12-3/TRBV12-4
CASSLLGDGYTF
TGTGCCAGCAGTTTACTGGGGGATGGCTACACCTTC
>TRBJ2-2|-|TRBD2|TRBV7-8
CARSNLAGANTGELFF
TGTGCCAGGAGCAATCTAGCGGGGGCGAACACCGGGGAGCTGTTTTTT
>TRBJ1-1|-|-|TRBV7-9
CASSLLSPEAFF
TGTGCCAGCAGCTTACTTTCTCCAGAAGCTTTCTTT
>TRBJ2-5|-|TRBD1|TRBV12-3/TRBV12-4
CASSRTGSSAETQYF
TGTGCCAGCAGTCGGACAGGCTCTTCGGCGGAGACCCAGTACTTC
>TRBJ2-3|-|-|TRBV5-1
CASSLTTDARDTQYF
TGCGCCAGCAGCTTAACGACCGACGCCCGAGATACGCAGTATTTT
>TRBJ1-5|few|-|TRBV20-1
CSARPTITNSNQPQHF
TGCAGTGCTAGGCCGACTATCACCAATAGCAATCAGCCCCAGCATTTT
>TRBJ2-7|few|TRBD1|TRBV27
CASSSGQDFYEQYF
TGTGCCAGCAGCTCGGGACAGGATTTTTACGAGCAGTACTTC
>TRBJ2-2|-|-|TRBV10-1
CASSEGPNTWELFF
TGCGCCAGCAGTGAAGGACCGAACACCTGGGAGCTGTTTTTT
>TRBJ2-3|-|TRBD2|TRBV5-6
CASSLGLAKDTQYF
TGTGCCAGCAGCTTGGGACTAGCAAAAGATACGCAGTATTTT
>TRBJ1-1|-|TRBD1|TRBV4-3
CASSQDWGTENTEAFF
TGCGCCAGCAGCCAAGATTGGGGGACAGAGAACACTGAAGCTTTCTTT
>TRBJ2-3|-|TRBD2|TRBV7-2
CASSHLTSGITDTQYF
TGTGCCAGCAGCCATTTGACTAGCGGGATCACAGATACGCAGTATTTT
>TRBJ1-1|-|-|TRBV6-2/TRBV6-3
CASSSQGWDTEAFF
TGTGCCAGCAGTTCACAGGGTTGGGACACTGAAGCTTTCTTT
>TRBJ2-4|many|-|TRBV3-1
CASSQERGGAKNIQYF
TGTGCCAGCAGCCAAGAGAGGGGGGGAGCCAAAAACATTCAGTACTTC
>TRBJ1-5|few|-|TRBV7-9
CASSLGPGQPQHF
TGTGCCAGCAGCTTAGGCCCCGGTCAGCCCCAGCATTTT
>TRBJ2-5|-|-|TRBV6-6
CASRWAGRETQYF
TGTGCCAGCAGATGGGCGGGACGAGAGACCCAGTACTTC
>TRBJ1-2|-|TRBD1|TRBV12-3/TRBV12-4
CASSSNRGNGYTF
TGTGCCAGCAGCTCCAACAGGGGCAACGGCTACACCTTC
>TRBJ1-2|few|TRBD1|TRBV6-1
CASTLQGASSGYTF
TGTGCCAGCACCCTTCAGGGGGCCTCGTCTGGCTACACCTTC
>TRBJ1-4|few|-|TRBV4-3
CASSQRGRGDEKLFF
TGCGCCAGCAGCCAAAGGGGCCGGGGAGATGAAAAACTGTTTTTT
>TRBJ2-3|once|-|TRBV4-2
CASSQDVQGVRTDTQYF
TGTGCCAGCAGCCAAGATGTCCAGGGTGTTCGCACAGATACGCAGTATTTT
>TRBJ2-2|-|TRBD2|TRBV12-3/TRBV12-4
CASSDLAGNTGELFF
TGTGCCAGCAGTGACCTAGCGGGGAACACCGGGGAGCTGTTTTTT
>TRBJ2-3|-|-|TRBV6-1
CASSPGPGPLAHTDTQYF
TGTGCCAGCAGCCCGGGACCCGGCCCTCTGGCTCACACAGATACGCAGTATTTT
>TRBJ2-1|-|TRBD2|TRBV6-5
CASSYLGTRGISYNEQFF
TGTGCCAGCAGTTACCTAGGGACTAGAGGGATCTCCTACAATGAGCAGTTCTTC
>TRBJ1-1|few|TRBD1|TRBV7-8
CASSLARGPHTEAFF
TGTGCCAGCAGCTTAGCAAGGGGGCCGCATACTGAAGCTTTCTTT